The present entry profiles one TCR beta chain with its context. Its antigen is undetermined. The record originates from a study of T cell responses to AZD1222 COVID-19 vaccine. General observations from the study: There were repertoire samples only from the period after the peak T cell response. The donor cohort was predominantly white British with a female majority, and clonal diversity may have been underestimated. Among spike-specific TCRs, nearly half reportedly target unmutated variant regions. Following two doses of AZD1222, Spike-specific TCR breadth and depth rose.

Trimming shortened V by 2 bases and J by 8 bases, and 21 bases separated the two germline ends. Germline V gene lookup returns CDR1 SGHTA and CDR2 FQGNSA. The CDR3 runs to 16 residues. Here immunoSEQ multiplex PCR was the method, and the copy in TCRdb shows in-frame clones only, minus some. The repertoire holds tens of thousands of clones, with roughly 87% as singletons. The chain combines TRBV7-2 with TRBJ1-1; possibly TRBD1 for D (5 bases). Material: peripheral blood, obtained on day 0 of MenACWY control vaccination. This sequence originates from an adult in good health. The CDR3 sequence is CASSLSPRAIQEEAFF. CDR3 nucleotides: TGTGCCAGCAGCTTATCCCCTAGGGCAATACAGGAGGAAGCTTTCTTT.